These 13 T cell receptor beta chains were all obtained from the same sample, sequenced in a study of shared clonotypes between healthy human individuals. The protocol was immunoSEQ multiplex PCR, while the TCRdb copy is restricted to in-frame clones and leaves out a portion. This sample has about a million clones, with approximately 80% found just once. The sample was memory CD4+ T cells sorted from blood. Subset meaning: CD45RA-negative fraction. Receptors originate from a man aged 18 to 30 in good health.

This clone showed up just a few times. This rearrangement joins TRBV7-2 to TRBJ2-1, with TRBD2 matching over 9 bases. Germline V CDR1 and CDR2: SGHTA, FQGNSA. The CDR3 runs 19 residues. The V and J ends lost 5 bases and 0 bases, in that order; junction bases with no gene match: 14. The CDR3 is CASSGERAGGPSSYNEQFF. CDR3 in DNA: TGTGCCAGCAGCGGCGAAAGGGCGGGAGGGCCAAGCTCCTACAATGAGCAGTTCTTC. The full variable domain, its missing parts supplied by reference TRBV7-2 and TRBJ2-1, is GAGVSQSPSNKVTEKGKDVELRCDPISGHTALYWYRQSLGQGLEFLIYFQGNSAPDKSGLPSDRFSAERTGGSVSTLTIQRTQQEDSAVYLCASSGERAGGPSSYNEQFFGPGTRLTVL.

This clone has more than one count but fewer than ten. The same CDR3 can be traced to other DNA sequences in this sample. The V gene is TRBV11-2, the J gene TRBJ1-5; TRBD1 aligns across 12 bases. Germline-derived CDR1 and CDR2 are SGHAT and FQNNGV. The trim removed 1 base at V and 6 bases at J, leaving 4 bases unmatched. CDR3 size: 16 residues. The CDR3 nucleotides read TGTGCCAGCAGCTTAGGGGACAGGGGGCTTGGTCAGCCCCAGCATTTT. This encodes CASSLGDRGLGQPQHF.

V and J are TRBV5-1 and TRBJ2-2; D is unresolved. Germline values: CDR1 SGHRS, CDR2 YFSETQ. The CDR3 is 14 residues long. V lost 4 bases and J 6 bases, leaving 13 bases between the germline ends. CDR3 residues: CASSGTVIAGELFF. The CDR3 DNA sequence: TGCGCCAGCAGCGGAACAGTGATCGCCGGGGAGCTGTTTTTT.

This clone was detected only once. The genes are TRBV9 and TRBJ2-2, with TRBD2 as a possible D gene (6 bases). The ends were cut back, 4 bases at V and 2 bases at J, with 12 bases in the middle. The germline CDR1 and CDR2 sequences are SGDLS and YYNGEE. This CDR3 has 15 residues. The CDR3 spells CASSPRGVNTGELFF. The CDR3 DNA follows: TGTGCCAGCAGCCCGCGGGGAGTAAACACCGGGGAGCTGTTTTTT.

This clone was found a few times. This chain uses TRBV6-1 with TRBJ2-7; D is unresolved. The V end lost 3 bases, the J end lost 2 bases, and 14 bases lay between the germline ends. CDR1 is MNHNS and CDR2 is SASEGT in the germline V gene. CDR3 length: 15 residues. The CDR3 loop reads CASSDAHIGTYEQYF. CDR3 nucleotides: TGTGCCAGCAGTGACGCGCACATAGGGACCTACGAGCAGTACTTC.

V is TRBV11-2 and J is TRBJ2-5; 8 bases match TRBD1. With V trimmed by 5 bases and J by 4 bases, 6 bases remained unmatched. Germline CDR1 reads SGHAT; CDR2 reads FQNNGV. The CDR3 sequence is 14 residues long. CDR3: CASSIDRGTETQYF. The CDR3 DNA is TGTGCCAGCAGCATCGACAGGGGAACAGAGACCCAGTACTTC.

The chain joins TRBV28 to TRBJ1-5; unclear D gene. With 1 base removed from V and 7 bases from J, the gap between germline ends came to 11 bases. Germline V gene data show CDR1 as MDHEN and CDR2 as SYDVKM. This CDR3 has 14 residues. The CDR3 reads CASSLLASTQPQHF. CDR3 bases: TGTGCCAGCAGTTTATTGGCCAGCACCCAGCCCCAGCATTTT.

This rearrangement joins TRBV6-1 to TRBJ1-5; D not resolved. The CDR3 consists of 14 residues. The germline V gene has CDR1 MNHNS and CDR2 SASEGT. V lost 6 bases to trimming and J lost 2 bases, with 11 bases between them. CDR3 in DNA: TGTGCCAGCAGGAAACAGTTAGGCAATCAGCCCCAGCATTTT. Translating gives CASRKQLGNQPQHF.

The chain is built from TRBV18 and TRBJ2-7; 14 positions agree with TRBD2. From germline, CDR1 is KGHSH and CDR2 LQKENI. V lost 0 bases to trimming and J lost 3 bases; unmatched junction nucleotides: 13. The CDR3 length is 20 residues. CDR3 sequence (DNA): TGTGCCAGCTCACCACCGGGGGCTGGGACTAGCGGGAGTCCATACTACGAGCAGTACTTC. This gives the protein CASSPPGAGTSGSPYYEQYF.

The chain links TRBV7-9 to TRBJ1-1; no reliable D call. The CDR3 has 12 amino acids. V lost 4 bases and J lost 5, with 8 bases in between. Germline V gives CDR1 SEHNR, CDR2 FQNEAQ (reference sequence). The CDR3 nucleotides read TGTGCCAGCAGCTGGGCGGGGACTGAAGCTTTCTTT. Translated, it gives CASSWAGTEAFF.

J is TRBJ2-3 and V is TRBV10-1; D is possibly TRBD2 (6 bases). The V gene's germline CDR1 is WNHNN and CDR2 SYGVQD (reference sequence). The CDR3 totals 12 residues. The V and J ends lost 8 bases and 2 bases respectively, with 8 bases between them. CDR3 coding DNA: TGCGCCAGCCGGGGGAACACAGATACGCAGTATTTT. It yields the protein CASRGNTDTQYF.

The V call is TRBV6-6, the J call TRBJ2-7; D possibly matches TRBD1 or TRBD2 (5 bases each). CDR3 length: 16 residues. V dropped 7 bases and J dropped 6 bases, with 25 bases sitting between them. Per germline, CDR1 MNHNY and CDR2 SVGAGI (reference sequence). The CDR3 DNA sequence: TGTGCCAGCACTCGATATGGGACCACCTCTGATCCCGAGCAGTACTTC. Its protein product is CASTRYGTTSDPEQYF.

As concerns this clone: A much larger clone sits a single nucleotide away, making a read error possible. The chain links TRBV29-1 to TRBJ1-1, with D perhaps TRBD1 (5 bases). Germline V CDR1 and CDR2: SQVTM, ANQGSEA. The CDR3 is made up of 12 amino acids. Trimming took off 4 bases at V and 0 bases at J, with 6 bases between the two ends. The CDR3 bases are TGCAGCGTTGGACAGATGAACACTGAAGCTTTCTTT. Translation gives CSVGQMNTEAFF. Variable domain in full (rest from reference TRBV29-1 and TRBJ1-1): SAVISQKPSRDICQRGTSLTIQCQVDSQVTMMFWYRQQPGQSLTLIATANQGSEATYESGFVIDKFPISRPNLTFSTLTVSNMSPEDSSIYLCSVGQMNTEAFFGQGTRLTVV.